These 20 T cell receptor beta chains were all obtained from the same sample, sequenced in a study of T cells in localized non-small cell lung cancer. Repertoires were generated with immunoSEQ multiplex PCR, while TCRdb's copy carries only in-frame clones and drops some. The sample contains about 15,000 clones, approximately 85% of which appear only once. Sequences were derived from peripheral blood, sampled before any cancer treatment. The receptors shown here come from a female donor older than 55 with stage I squamous cell lung carcinoma.

The rearrangement joins TRBV19 to TRBJ2-7; perhaps D is TRBD1 or TRBD2 (5 bases each). The CDR3 runs 16 residues. The ends were cut back, 3 bases at V and 6 bases at J, with 21 bases in the middle. CDR1 is LNHDA, CDR2 SQIVND, per germline (reference sequence). The CDR3 DNA reads TGTGCCAGTAGTATTTCCGGGCCGCACCTTGGGGGCGAGCAGTACTTC. Encoded protein: CASSISGPHLGGEQYF.

This sequence joins TRBV11-3 and TRBJ2-3, with D uncertain. V lost 4 bases and J lost 3, with 8 bases in between. The CDR3 spans 13 residues. Per the germline V gene, CDR1 is SGHNT and CDR2 is YENEEA. The CDR3 DNA is TGTGCCAGCAGCTCGTTTAGGACAGATACGCAGTATTTT. It translates to CASSSFRTDTQYF.

V is TRBV7-7 and J is TRBJ2-3; D possibly uses TRBD1 or TRBD2 (5 bases each). From germline, CDR1 is SSHAT and CDR2 FNYEAQ (reference sequence). The CDR3 consists of 14 residues. The ends were cut back, 4 bases at V and 0 bases at J, with 8 bases in the middle. The CDR3 DNA follows: TGTGCCAGCAGCTGGGACCTTAGCACAGATACGCAGTATTTT. This gives the protein CASSWDLSTDTQYF.

The chain is built from TRBV9 and TRBJ2-5; 7 bases match TRBD2. Germline values: CDR1 SGDLS, CDR2 YYNGEE. The length of the CDR3 is 16 residues. V dropped 4 bases and J dropped 5; count of bases not matched to a gene: 14. Written as DNA, the CDR3 is TGTGCCAGCAGCCCTGAGGAGGGAGGGCCTATCGAGACCCAGTACTTC. Encoded protein: CASSPEEGGPIETQYF.

This clone occurred a few times. The V gene is TRBV4-3, the J gene TRBJ2-7; 7 nucleotides align to TRBD2. The CDR3 covers 15 residues. Trimming removed 1 base from V and 2 bases from J; junction bases left unmatched: 5. Germline CDR1 LGHNA, CDR2 YSLEER. CDR3 coding DNA: TGCGCCAGCAGCCAAGGTTCTAGCGGAACCTACGAGCAGTACTTC. As protein: CASSQGSSGTYEQYF.

The chain recombines TRBV11-3 with TRBJ1-2; 8 positions match TRBD1. The germline CDR1 and CDR2 sequences are SGHNT and YENEEA. The CDR3 runs 13 residues. V gave up 6 bases and J gave up 8 bases; unmatched junction bases: 8. The CDR3 protein is CASSYQGAVGYTF. The CDR3 nucleotides are TGTGCCAGCAGTTACCAGGGGGCGGTAGGCTACACCTTC.

V gene TRBV7-6 combines with J gene TRBJ1-1; possibly TRBD1 for D (5 bases). The CDR3 is 14 residues long. Looked up from germline, CDR1 is SGHVS and CDR2 is FNYEAQ. V was cut by 1 base and J by 1 base, with 7 bases left in between. The CDR3 region is CASSLGRGNTEAFF. Written as DNA, the CDR3 is TGTGCCAGCAGCTTAGGAAGGGGGAACACTGAAGCTTTCTTT.

This chain connects TRBV7-9 to TRBJ2-2, with 12 bases identical to TRBD2. V shed 5 bases, J shed 6 bases, and the junction held 4 bases outside the gene matches. CDR1 is SEHNR and CDR2 is FQNEAQ in the germline V gene (reference sequence). This CDR3 has 15 amino acids. CDR3 region: CASSPSGRAPGELFF. The CDR3 nucleotides read TGTGCCAGCAGCCCTAGCGGGAGGGCCCCCGGGGAGCTGTTTTTT.

This clone came up once. The chain uses TRBV2 and TRBJ2-7; the match to TRBD2 covers 9 bases. Germline trimming cut 2 bases from V and 7 bases from J; bases unmatched to any gene: 6. The CDR3 loop spans 14 amino acids. Germline V CDR1 and CDR2: SNHLY, FYNNEI. The CDR3 DNA follows: TGTGCCAGCAGTGAAATTCTAGCGGGGAGGGAGCAGTACTTC. Translating it yields CASSEILAGREQYF.

This clone was detected only once. The chain combines TRBV5-4 with TRBJ2-2; D might be TRBD1 (6 bases). This CDR3 contains 14 residues. V dropped 4 bases and J dropped 2 bases, with 9 bases sitting between them. Per the germline V gene, CDR1 is SGHNT and CDR2 is YYREEE (reference sequence). The CDR3 here is CASSGGQNTGELFF. In nucleotides, the CDR3 is TGTGCCAGCAGCGGGGGCCAAAACACCGGGGAGCTGTTTTTT.

As DNA, the CDR3 is TGTGCCAGTAGTATTGAAGCCTCAAGGGGATTTTATGGCTACACCTTC. Protein product: CASSIEASRGFYGYTF. The chain uses TRBV19 and TRBJ1-2, with a possible D match to TRBD1 (5 bases). Looked up from germline, CDR1 is LNHDA and CDR2 is SQIVND (reference sequence). V gave up 3 bases and J gave up 5 bases, with 19 bases separating them. The CDR3 covers 16 residues.

V and J are TRBV25-1 and TRBJ1-3; 9 bases agree with TRBD1. The CDR3 contains 16 residues. The V gene's germline CDR1 is MGHDK and CDR2 SYGVNS. With 4 bases clipped from V and 5 bases from J, the junction kept 9 bases outside the gene matches. The CDR3 region has the DNA TGTGCCAGCAGTGTTTCGGGACAGGGATTTAGAAACACCATATATTTT. It yields the protein CASSVSGQGFRNTIYF.

This sequence joins TRBV11-2 and TRBJ2-1; TRBD2 agrees at 9 bases. Germline values: CDR1 SGHAT, CDR2 FQNNGV. The CDR3 is made up of 16 amino acids. With 1 base clipped from V and 4 bases from J, the junction kept 5 bases outside the gene matches. This chain's CDR3 is CASSLAGTSRYNEQFF. CDR3 nucleotide sequence: TGTGCCAGCAGCTTAGCCGGGACTAGCCGATACAATGAGCAGTTCTTC.

The J gene is TRBJ1-4, the V gene TRBV6-1, with TRBD1 as a possible D gene (6 bases). Trimming stripped 2 bases from V and 4 bases from J, with 14 bases between. The CDR3 covers 16 residues. Germline V gives CDR1 MNHNS, CDR2 SASEGT. The CDR3 DNA follows: TGTGCCAGCAGTGAAAACAGGGTGTACTATAATGAAAAACTGTTTTTT. Its translation: CASSENRVYYNEKLFF.

The genes are TRBV2 and TRBJ1-5, with TRBD1 matching over 12 bases. V lost 4 bases, J lost 4 bases, and 11 bases stayed unmatched. Per the germline V gene, CDR1 is SNHLY and CDR2 is FYNNEI. The CDR3 covers 18 residues. This CDR3 reads CASSGLGTGGAGNQPQHF. Written as DNA, the CDR3 is TGTGCCAGCAGTGGGCTTGGGACAGGGGGCGCGGGTAATCAGCCCCAGCATTTT. The full variable domain, completed using reference TRBV2 and TRBJ1-5, is EPEVTQTPSHQVTQMGQEVILRCVPISNHLYFYWYRQILGQKVEFLVSFYNNEISEKSEIFDDQFSVERPDGSNFTLKIRSTKLEDSAMYFCASSGLGTGGAGNQPQHFGDGTRLSIL.

The V and J genes are TRBV5-1 and TRBJ1-1, with TRBD1 matching over 7 bases. Trimming cost V 0 bases and J 2 bases; bases outside gene matches: 13. The CDR3 has 18 amino acids. Germline V gives CDR1 SGHRS, CDR2 YFSETQ. The CDR3 DNA reads as TGCGCCAGCAGCTTGGCCAGTCTGGGGACAGCGCGAAACACTGAAGCTTTCTTT. As protein: CASSLASLGTARNTEAFF.

The J gene is TRBJ2-2, the V gene TRBV10-3; 10 bases are a match to TRBD2. The CDR3 runs to 14 residues. Trimming at V came to 6 bases and at J to 5 bases, leaving 3 bases not matched to a gene. Germline CDR1 and CDR2: ENHRY and SYGVKD. The CDR3 DNA sequence: TGTGCCATCAGAGCGGGAGGGAGGACCGGGGAGCTGTTTTTT. This codes for CAIRAGGRTGELFF.

The chain combines TRBV9 with TRBJ2-1, with 10 positions matching TRBD2. Germline CDR1 reads SGDLS; CDR2 reads YYNGEE. The V and J ends lost 2 bases and 2 bases, in that order; junction bases with no gene match: 1. This CDR3 has 15 residues. DNA of the CDR3: TGTGCCAGCAGCGTTCTAGCGGGAGCCTACAATGAGCAGTTCTTC. It specifies CASSVLAGAYNEQFF.

This clone appeared once. The chain uses TRBV10-1 and TRBJ1-5; D unresolved. CDR1 and CDR2 from the germline V gene are WNHNN and SYGVQD (reference sequence). The CDR3 contains 13 residues. The ends were cut back, 2 bases at V and 6 bases at J, with 8 bases in the middle. CDR3 region: CASSEESGQPQHF. CDR3 bases: TGCGCCAGCAGTGAGGAATCGGGTCAGCCCCAGCATTTT.

This sequence joins TRBV27 and TRBJ1-2; 8 bases line up with TRBD1. J lost 3 bases, V lost 6 bases, and 6 bases had no gene match. The CDR3 spans 14 residues. CDR1 and CDR2 from the germline V gene are MNHEY and SMNVEV (reference sequence). CDR3 nucleotide sequence: TGTGCCAGCAGCCGCATGACAGGGGACTATGGCTACACCTTC. This sequence encodes CASSRMTGDYGYTF.